This T cell receptor beta chain was observed in a study of cytomegalovirus exposure and HLA in healthy donors. Study-wide findings and caveats: The majority of TCR sequences were rare, yet some public TCRs appeared in many donors. Researchers reported from a later analysis that most CMV-associated TCR beta chains appeared HLA-restricted.

Trimming left V 3 bases short and J 0 bases short, with 11 bases between. CDR3 length: 15 amino acids. Germline V lookup: CDR1 GTSNPN, CDR2 SVGIG (reference sequence). Details on this clone: The antigen is not known.

The donors (healthy individuals) were bone marrow donors. The PCR contained 60 Vbeta and 13 Jbeta primers. As handled by the study authors: Approximately 9.9 million of some 80 million unique TCR beta chains were shared, per a later count. Assay: immunoSEQ multiplex PCR; the TCRdb copy retains only in-frame clones and omits some. V and J calls and clone size are as listed in that table; D and trimming were resolved from the DNA. This table holds nearly 300,000 clones, 70% to 90% found once. The rearrangement links TRBV30 to TRBJ2-2; tentative D call: TRBD2 (6 bases). The source material was PBMCs. The source is a man in his forties in good health and CMV-seropositive. The CDR3 DNA follows: TGTGCCTGGAGACCACTAGCTGCGAACACCGGGGAGCTGTTTTTT. Its protein product is CAWRPLAANTGELFF.